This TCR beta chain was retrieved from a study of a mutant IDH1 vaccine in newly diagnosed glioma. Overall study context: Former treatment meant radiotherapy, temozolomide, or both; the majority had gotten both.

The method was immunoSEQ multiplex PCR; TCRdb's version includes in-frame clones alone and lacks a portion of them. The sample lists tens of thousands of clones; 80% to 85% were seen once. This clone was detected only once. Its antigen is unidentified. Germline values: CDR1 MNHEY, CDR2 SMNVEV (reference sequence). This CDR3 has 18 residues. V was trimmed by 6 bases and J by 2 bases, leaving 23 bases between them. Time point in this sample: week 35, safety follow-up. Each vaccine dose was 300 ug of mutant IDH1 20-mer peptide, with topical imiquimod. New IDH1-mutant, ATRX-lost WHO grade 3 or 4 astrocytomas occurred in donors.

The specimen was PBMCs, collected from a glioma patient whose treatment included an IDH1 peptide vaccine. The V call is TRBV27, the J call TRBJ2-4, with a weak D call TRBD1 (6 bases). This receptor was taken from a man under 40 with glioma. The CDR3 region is CASSPQNLMGATKNIQYF. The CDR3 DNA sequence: TGTGCCAGCAGCCCCCAAAATTTGATGGGGGCAACCAAAAACATTCAGTACTTC.